These 32 T cell receptor beta chains were all obtained from the same sample, sequenced in a study of PD-L1 blockade in urothelial cancer. Profiling relied on immunoSEQ multiplex PCR, and the TCRdb table lists in-frame clones only, not all of them. The data contain tens of thousands of clones, around 90% of them singletons. Documented time point: pretreatment peripheral blood. The material was PBMCs, obtained around atezolizumab (anti-PD-L1) treatment. The receptors shown here come from a man aged 55 to 70 with urothelial cancer.

This clone was recorded once. CDR3 protein: CASSPGTGEETQYF. The CDR3 DNA reads TGTGCCAGCTCACCCGGGACAGGGGAAGAGACCCAGTACTTC. V is TRBV18 and J is TRBJ2-5; 10 nucleotides line up with TRBD1. The V gene's germline CDR1 is KGHSH and CDR2 LQKENI. With V trimmed by 3 bases and J by 3 bases, 1 base remained unmatched. The CDR3 loop spans 14 amino acids.

CDR3 bases: TGCGCCAGCAGCCCACTCCCCACGGGGGACGGGAATGAGCAGTTCTTC. This translates into CASSPLPTGDGNEQFF. V is TRBV4-1 and J is TRBJ2-1; D is perhaps TRBD2 (6 bases). This CDR3 is 16 amino acids long. Trimming pared 4 bases from V and 7 bases from J, leaving 20 bases between. Germline values: CDR1 MGHRA, CDR2 YSYEKL.

The rearrangement links TRBV7-8 to TRBJ2-2; no clear D gene. The CDR3 is made up of 16 amino acids. Trimming removed 6 bases from V and 5 bases from J, with 19 bases in between. Germline loops: CDR1 SGHVS, CDR2 FQNEAQ. CDR3 sequence reads: CASREDWPARTGELFF. The CDR3 DNA follows: TGTGCCAGCAGAGAAGACTGGCCAGCGAGGACCGGGGAGCTGTTTTTT.

The chain recombines TRBV28 with TRBJ1-2; D remains ambiguous. Germline CDR1 MDHEN, CDR2 SYDVKM. V lost 2 bases and J lost 3, with 13 bases in between. This CDR3 comprises 15 residues. DNA for the CDR3: TGTGCCAGCAGTTTAGCCAGAGAGGTGTACTATGGCTACACCTTC. This encodes CASSLAREVYYGYTF.

The rearrangement uses TRBV9 and TRBJ2-7, with D possibly TRBD2 on 6 matching bases. Between the trimmed V and J ends, which lost 0 bases and 7 bases, there was a span of 11 bases. The germline V gene encodes CDR1 SGDLS and CDR2 YYNGEE. CDR3 length: 13 amino acids. The CDR3 bases are TGTGCCAGCAGCGTAGCTTACGGAGGGGAGCAGTACTTC. Translated: CASSVAYGGEQYF. The full variable domain, its missing parts supplied by reference TRBV9 and TRBJ2-7, is DSGVTQTPKHLITATGQRVTLRCSPRSGDLSVYWYQQSLDQGLQFLIQYYNGEERAKGNILERFSAQQFPDLHSELNLSSLELGDSALYFCASSVAYGGEQYFGPGTRLTVT.

The chain is built from TRBV11-3 and TRBJ1-1, with D uncertain. The CDR3 extends over 14 amino acids. The germline V gene encodes CDR1 SGHNT and CDR2 YENEEA. V shed 2 bases and J shed 6 bases, with 13 bases lying between them. In nucleotides, the CDR3 is TGTGCCAGCAGCTTAAGCGGGGAGGCGTCTGAAGCTTTCTTT. Amino acid sequence: CASSLSGEASEAFF.

V is TRBV6-4 and J is TRBJ2-7; D call uncertain. The CDR3 sequence is 18 residues long. V lost 0 bases and J 0 bases, leaving 18 bases between the germline ends. Looked up from germline, CDR1 is MRHNA and CDR2 is SNTAGT. In DNA form, the CDR3 reads TGTGCCAGCAGTGACTCGTCTAAGGCCCAGGTTAGCTCCTACGAGCAGTACTTC. This translates into CASSDSSKAQVSSYEQYF.

This rearrangement joins TRBV30 to TRBJ2-3, with a tentative D call TRBD2 (5 bases). CDR1 is GTSNPN, CDR2 SVGIG, per germline (reference sequence). CDR3 length equals 14 residues. Between the trimmed V and J ends, which lost 5 bases and 3 bases, there was a span of 15 bases. CDR3 region: CAWAASRGTDTQYF. In DNA, the CDR3 is TGTGCCTGGGCCGCTAGCCGTGGAACAGATACGCAGTATTTT.

This clone was counted a single time. This chain joins TRBV19 and TRBJ2-7; TRBD2 might be the D (5 bases). Trimming cost V 6 bases and J 6 bases, with 21 bases left between them. Germline V gene sequence: CDR1 LNHDA, CDR2 SQIVND (reference sequence). CDR3 length: 15 amino acids. In DNA form, the CDR3 reads TGTGCCAGTAGGAGCGGAGCTAGCCTGGTGGGCGAGCAGTACTTC. It yields the protein CASRSGASLVGEQYF.

This clone occurred a few times. The chain uses TRBV18 and TRBJ2-1, with 7 bases that match TRBD2. This CDR3 comprises 15 residues. Per the germline V gene, CDR1 is KGHSH and CDR2 is LQKENI. Trimming cost V 4 bases and J 4 bases; bases outside gene matches: 7. CDR3 nucleotides: TGTGCCAGCTCACAATCGGGGGGAGAGTACAATGAGCAGTTCTTC. This codes for CASSQSGGEYNEQFF.

This clone was seen a handful of times. The V gene is TRBV5-1, the J gene TRBJ2-1; D perhaps matches TRBD2 (6 bases). Trimming took 0 bases from V and 6 from J, leaving 7 bases between them. CDR1 is SGHRS and CDR2 is YFSETQ in the germline V gene. CDR3 size: 13 residues. The chain's CDR3 is CASSLGLVNEQFF. CDR3 DNA: TGCGCCAGCAGCTTGGGACTAGTCAATGAGCAGTTCTTC.

This chain uses TRBV9 with TRBJ2-3, with TRBD2 identical over 7 bases. Germline V gene lookup returns CDR1 SGDLS and CDR2 YYNGEE. This CDR3 has 15 residues. The ends lost 4 bases at V and 5 bases at J; junction bases unmatched: 10. Written as DNA, the CDR3 is TGTGCCAGCAGCCGCACCGAGGGAGGGGTAGATACGCAGTATTTT. Protein: CASSRTEGGVDTQYF.

The rearrangement links TRBV18 to TRBJ1-1; tentative D call: TRBD1 (6 bases). Germline-derived CDR1 and CDR2 are KGHSH and LQKENI. The ends were cut back, 2 bases at V and 4 bases at J, with 14 bases in the middle. This CDR3 contains 15 residues. This CDR3 reads CASSPTEGVSTEAFF. The CDR3 nucleotides read TGTGCCAGCTCACCAACCGAGGGGGTCAGCACTGAAGCTTTCTTT.

This chain joins TRBV28 and TRBJ2-5, with 11 positions matching TRBD1. This CDR3 contains 15 residues. Trimming removed 2 bases from V and 5 bases from J; junction bases left unmatched: 4. Per the germline V gene, CDR1 is MDHEN and CDR2 is SYDVKM. The CDR3 spells CASSLGTGGFETQYF. Here the CDR3 DNA reads TGTGCCAGCAGTTTAGGGACAGGGGGTTTTGAGACCCAGTACTTC.

This chain connects TRBV10-3 to TRBJ2-2, with a tentative D call TRBD1 (5 bases). The CDR3 has 15 amino acids. The germline V gene encodes CDR1 ENHRY and CDR2 SYGVKD. V dropped 7 bases and J dropped 3 bases, with 15 bases sitting between them. CDR3 nucleotides: TGTGCCATCACGGACACCAAGAAATACACCGGGGAGCTGTTTTTT. This codes for CAITDTKKYTGELFF.

The gene calls are TRBV20-1 and TRBJ2-7; tentatively, D is TRBD1 (6 bases). The germline gives CDR1 DFQATT, CDR2 SNEGSKA (reference sequence). CDR3 size: 11 residues. V was pared by 5 bases and J by 6 bases, with 11 bases between. The CDR3, as DNA: TGCAGTGCTGGGGACACCCTCGAGCAGTACTTC. Protein product: CSAGDTLEQYF.

The gene calls are TRBV2 and TRBJ1-1; a weak D match, TRBD1 (5 bases). The V end was cut by 8 bases, the J end by 1 base, with 11 bases between. The germline V gene has CDR1 SNHLY and CDR2 FYNNEI. The CDR3 is made up of 13 amino acids. Here the CDR3 DNA reads TGTGCCAGCTACCAAACAGGGAACACTGAAGCTTTCTTT. Translated, it gives CASYQTGNTEAFF.

The CDR3: CASSRGQISTDTQYF. The CDR3 region has the DNA TGTGCCAGCAGCCGTGGACAGATTAGCACAGATACGCAGTATTTT. V gene TRBV11-3 combines with J gene TRBJ2-3, with D perhaps matching TRBD1 (6 bases). The V gene lost 5 bases and the J gene lost 0 bases, with 12 bases spanning the gap. Germline CDR1 is SGHNT and CDR2 is YENEEA. This CDR3 has 15 amino acids.

This chain uses TRBV7-3 with TRBJ2-1; 7 bases match TRBD2. The CDR3 sequence is 15 residues long. CDR1 is SGHTA, CDR2 FQGTGA, per germline. Germline trimming cut 5 bases from V and 0 bases from J; bases unmatched to any gene: 4. The CDR3 sequence: CASSKRTSSYNEQFF. In DNA, the CDR3 is TGTGCCAGCAGCAAAAGGACTAGCTCCTACAATGAGCAGTTCTTC.

This chain joins TRBV6-5 and TRBJ2-7; 7 bases are a match to TRBD2. V gave up 2 bases and J gave up 2 bases; unmatched junction bases: 3. This CDR3 is 14 amino acids long. CDR1 is MNHEY, CDR2 SVGAGI, per germline. The CDR3, as DNA: TGTGCCAGCAGTTACGGCGGGAGTGCCTACGAGCAGTACTTC. The encoded protein is CASSYGGSAYEQYF.

V is TRBV5-1 and J is TRBJ2-3; the D is unclear. The CDR3 covers 14 residues. V gave up 4 bases and J gave up 0 bases, with 9 bases separating them. The germline gives CDR1 SGHRS, CDR2 YFSETQ. CDR3 amino acids: CASSLPGSTDTQYF. DNA for the CDR3: TGCGCCAGCAGCCTCCCCGGGAGCACAGATACGCAGTATTTT.

The V call is TRBV2, the J call TRBJ2-2, with 10 nucleotides matching TRBD2. The length of the CDR3 is 15 residues. V lost 2 bases and J lost 7; bases outside the gene matches: 4. Germline V gene data show CDR1 as SNHLY and CDR2 as FYNNEI. CDR3 DNA sequence: TGTGCCAGCAGTGAACTAGCGGGGGTTGTCGGGGAGCTGTTTTTT. The encoded protein is CASSELAGVVGELFF.

This clone was recorded once. In the same sample, other DNA sequences code for this CDR3. This rearrangement joins TRBV5-1 to TRBJ1-4, with D maybe TRBD1 (5 bases). The CDR3 extends over 14 amino acids. The V end was cut by 0 bases, the J end by 7 bases, with 10 bases between. CDR1 SGHRS and CDR2 YFSETQ come from the germline V gene. Written as DNA, the CDR3 is TGCGCCAGCAGCTTGGATAGGGGAGGTGAAAAACTGTTTTTT. This sequence encodes CASSLDRGGEKLFF.

This rearrangement joins TRBV5-4 to TRBJ2-3, with D maybe TRBD2 (7 bases). Between the trimmed V and J ends, which lost 3 bases and 7 bases, there was a span of 21 bases. This CDR3 contains 16 residues. Per the germline V gene, CDR1 is SGHNT and CDR2 is YYREEE (reference sequence). CDR3 residues: CASSSSWGGSRHTQYF. CDR3 DNA sequence: TGTGCCAGCAGCTCTTCCTGGGGGGGCAGCAGACATACGCAGTATTTT.

This rearrangement joins TRBV5-1 to TRBJ2-7, with 8 bases matching TRBD1. CDR3 length equals 14 residues. V was pared by 4 bases and J by 5 bases, with 8 bases of the junction left unmatched. Germline CDR1 reads SGHRS; CDR2 reads YFSETQ. CDR3 region: CASSLRTGSHEQYF. In DNA form, the CDR3 reads TGCGCCAGCAGCCTAAGGACAGGGAGCCACGAGCAGTACTTC.

This chain joins TRBV5-1 and TRBJ1-2, with 11 bases fitting TRBD1. Germline V gene sequence: CDR1 SGHRS, CDR2 YFSETQ. V lost 4 bases to trimming and J lost 6 bases; unmatched junction nucleotides: 5. CDR3 length equals 14 residues. The CDR3 DNA reads as TGCGCCAGCAGCGGTGGACAGGGGGCGCATGGCTACACCTTC. Its translation: CASSGGQGAHGYTF.

A word on this clone: A much bigger clone sits one base away, suggesting this may be a read error. The CDR3 is CASSETGSYEQYF. DNA for the CDR3: TGTGCCAGCAGTGAGACAGGGTCCTACGAGCAGTACTTC. V gene TRBV28 combines with J gene TRBJ2-7, with 7 bases matching TRBD1. Unmatched junction bases numbered 2, after V lost 5 bases and J lost 1 base. Germline values: CDR1 MDHEN, CDR2 SYDVKM. The CDR3 totals 13 residues. Supplemented by reference TRBV28 and TRBJ2-7, the full variable domain reads DVKVTQSSRYLVKRTGEKVFLECVQDMDHENMFWYRQDPGLGLRLIYFSYDVKMKEKGDIPEGYSVSREKKERFSLILESASTNQTSMYLCASSETGSYEQYFGPGTRLTVT.

The J gene is TRBJ1-4, the V gene TRBV7-9; 8 bases are a match to TRBD1. Unmatched junction bases numbered 2, after V lost 4 bases and J lost 7 bases. The germline gives CDR1 SEHNR, CDR2 FQNEAQ (reference sequence). The CDR3 spans 13 residues. The CDR3 DNA reads as TGTGCCAGCAGCTCCGGACAGGGTGAAAAACTGTTTTTT. Encoded protein: CASSSGQGEKLFF.

The chain couples TRBV6-6 to TRBJ2-5; D gene unclear. This CDR3 has 14 amino acids. The germline V gene encodes CDR1 MNHNY and CDR2 SVGAGI (reference sequence). V lost 6 bases to trimming and J lost 4 bases, with 15 bases between them. In nucleotides, the CDR3 is TGTGCCAGCAGCCCTACCCCTCCCTTAGAGACCCAGTACTTC. It specifies CASSPTPPLETQYF.

This clone was found once. CDR3: CASSLVYRGEQFF. The CDR3 bases are TGTGCCAGCAGCTTAGTTTACAGGGGTGAGCAGTTCTTC. This chain links TRBV7-2 with TRBJ2-1; TRBD1 matches at 7 bases. The CDR3 spans 13 residues. J lost 9 bases, V lost 1 base, and 3 bases had no gene match. Germline loops: CDR1 SGHTA, CDR2 FQGNSA.

The rearrangement links TRBV2 to TRBJ2-7; no clear D. Trimming removed 6 bases from V and 3 bases from J, with 9 bases in between. This CDR3 region has 12 residues. From germline, CDR1 is SNHLY and CDR2 FYNNEI. Here the CDR3 DNA reads TGTGCCAGCAGCGTCGGCGGCTACGAGCAGTACTTC. The encoded protein is CASSVGGYEQYF. The full variable domain, rest sourced from reference TRBV2 and TRBJ2-7, is EPEVTQTPSHQVTQMGQEVILRCVPISNHLYFYWYRQILGQKVEFLVSFYNNEISEKSEIFDDQFSVERPDGSNFTLKIRSTKLEDSAMYFCASSVGGYEQYFGPGTRLTVT.

The CDR3 DNA sequence: TGTGCCAGCACAAAAGAGAGCTCTGGAAACACCATATATTTT. Residues: CASTKESSGNTIYF. The chain links TRBV6-1 to TRBJ1-3; D remains unclear. V dropped 7 bases and J dropped 0 bases, with 10 bases sitting between them. Germline lookup yields CDR1 MNHNS and CDR2 SASEGT. This CDR3 comprises 14 residues.